The T cell receptor beta chain under discussion was sequenced for a study of T cell responses to AZD1222 COVID-19 vaccine (dated by TCRdb to about 2021). With regard to the full study: TCR sequencing was performed for approximately 240 trial participants, of whom approximately 200 were given two doses of AZD1222 and approximately 25 were given two doses of MenACWY control vaccine. Trial participants were enrolled into age subgroups of 18-55, 56-69 and 70-plus years, which contained about 160, 30 and 59 TCR-sequenced participants, respectively.

The CDR3 regions of human TCRbeta chains were analyzed by immunosequencing. The study's own analysis went as follows. TCRs in the repertoires were compared against a reference library of SARS-CoV-2-specific TCRs that had been generated with the MIRA antigen-specificity platform. Breadth meant the fraction of unique TCRs that were SARS-CoV-2-associated, whereas depth meant the fraction of total T cells that were SARS-CoV-2-associated. Each spike-specific TCR was assigned to its reactive spike region and to a CD4 or CD8 class using the MIRA data. Log10-transformed breadth and depth values were compared by one-way ANOVA with Sidak's multiple comparisons tests. TCRdb re-hosts the immuneACCESS table, in-frame sequences only. Its copies lack some clones; in the studies checked, an unresolved V gene accounts for under half of them, and the cause for the rest is not known. V and J calls and clone size come straight from that table; D and trimming were deduced from the DNA. The sample table holds 86,000 or so clones, of which roughly 84% were seen once. 5.5% to 6% of the sample comes from the top ten.

Comments on this clone: Its antigen is unknown. Base qualities are not provided; no much larger clone lies one nucleotide away.

Via the germline V gene (reference sequence), CDR1 is SEHNR and CDR2 FQNEAQ. The CDR3 numbers 15 residues from cysteine through phenylalanine. Only the CDR3 portion is preserved as DNA: 45 bases, with reading frame beginning at the first base. The germline V end is reduced by 6 bases and the J end by 3 bases; junction bases left unmatched: 8. In the paper's terms, the time point label means: about 28 days (+/-7) after the second vaccine dose. AZD1222 recipients whose second dose came at about 4 weeks and those whose second dose came at about 12 weeks were combined into one group, since spike-specific TCR depth and breadth did not differ between the two schedules. Samples from vaccinated people were obtained from the UK trials COV001 and COV002, which included a single-blind randomized controlled phase 2/3 trial of AZD1222 (ChAdOx1 nCoV-19) in healthy adults. For TCRbeta chain sequencing, PBMC samples were collected from trial participants at day 0 and at day 28 after the second dose.

What the authors observed across the whole study: Most participants were white British and females outnumbered males, and the authors suggested that clonal diversity may have been underestimated. Reportedly, close to half of the unique spike-specific TCRs recognized epitopes lying outside the regions that are mutated in the B.1.351 and B.1.1.7 variants. CD4 TCRs associated with the vaccine covered the entire spike protein, and the dominant responses were in regions 160-218 and 743-854. Conclusions about previously exposed vaccinees are limited, since just six or seven AZD1222 recipients were seropositive for SARS-CoV-2 at baseline. After two AZD1222 doses, both the breadth and the depth of spike-specific TCRs were significantly higher than at day 0 and than in MenACWY recipients. Because no samples from the day 14 peak response were available, repertoires could be characterized only after the peak T cell response. In the small 56-69-year group, the increase in depth fell short of significance, most likely because of low power.

Sequences were derived from peripheral blood, sampled 28 days after the second AZD1222 dose. This TCR derives from an adult who received the AZD1222 COVID-19 vaccine. The V gene is TRBV7-9 and the J gene is TRBJ2-7, with 10 junctional bases fitting TRBD2. CDR3 reads: CASSSTGTSVYEQYF. The DNA sequence follows: TGTGCCAGCAGTTCAACCGGGACTAGCGTCTACGAGCAGTACTTC.